This T cell receptor (beta chain) comes out of a study of post-analysis software for immune sequencing data. Overall study findings and caveats: A few TRBV segments (TRBV5-6, TRBV5-1 and TRBV20-1 among them) occurred more frequently in patients than in controls.

Carried by the TCR beta cDNA libraries were unique molecular identifiers. TCRdb reprocessed the PCR reads via MiXCR and lists one record per CDR3 protein. This sample yields about 380,000 distinct CDR3 sequences, of which around 37% are seen a single time; over 10% belongs to the top ten. This CDR3 spans 14 amino acids. V was clipped by 0 bases and J by 8 bases, with 11 bases between them. Germline values: CDR1 MGHRA, CDR2 YSYEKL. Concerning this clonotype: Its antigen is currently unknown.

The rearrangement uses TRBV4-1 and TRBJ2-1, with D perhaps TRBD1 (5 bases). The receptor comes from a girl aged 10-17 years with multiple sclerosis. Input material: blood. In DNA form, the CDR3 reads TGCGCCAGCAGCCAAGAAAGGGGCAGCGATGAGCAGTTCTTC. Translation gives CASSQERGSDEQFF.